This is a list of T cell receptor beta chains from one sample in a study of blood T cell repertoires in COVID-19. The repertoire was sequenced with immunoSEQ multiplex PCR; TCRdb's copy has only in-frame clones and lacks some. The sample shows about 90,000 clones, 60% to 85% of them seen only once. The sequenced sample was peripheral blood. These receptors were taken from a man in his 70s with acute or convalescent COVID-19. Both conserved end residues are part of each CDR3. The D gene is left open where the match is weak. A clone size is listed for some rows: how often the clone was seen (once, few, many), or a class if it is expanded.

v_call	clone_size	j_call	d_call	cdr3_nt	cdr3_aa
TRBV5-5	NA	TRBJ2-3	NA	TGTGCCAGCAGCTGGGGAGGGGGTTTCACAGATACGCAGTATTTT	CASSWGGGFTDTQYF
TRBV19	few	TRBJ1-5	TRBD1	TGTGCCAGCTCTGAACTGTCTGGGACAGGGTGGTATAGCAATCAGCCCCAGCATTTT	CASSELSGTGWYSNQPQHF
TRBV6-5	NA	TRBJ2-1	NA	TGTGCCAGCAGCACGAGGAGAAACAATGAGCAGTTCTTC	CASSTRRNNEQFF
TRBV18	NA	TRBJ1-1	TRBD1	TGTGCCAGCTCACCTACCGAGGGGGCGAGTACTGAAGCTTTCTTT	CASSPTEGASTEAFF
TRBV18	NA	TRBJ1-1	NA	TGTGCCAGCTCACCAACAGGGTACACTGAAGCTTTCTTT	CASSPTGYTEAFF
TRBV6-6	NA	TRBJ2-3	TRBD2	TGTGCCAGCAGGGGACTAACGGGGTCAGATACGCAGTATTTT	CASRGLTGSDTQYF
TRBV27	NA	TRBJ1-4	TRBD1	TGTGCCAGCAGTCCATCCGGGACAGAAGATAATGAAAAACTGTTTTTT	CASSPSGTEDNEKLFF
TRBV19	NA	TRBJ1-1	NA	TGTGCCAGTAGTATGTCGGGGGGGAAGAACACTGAAGCTTTCTTT	CASSMSGGKNTEAFF
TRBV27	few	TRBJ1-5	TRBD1	TGTGCCAGCAGTTTCCCCGGGACAGGGCCCCCCAAAAGCAATCAGCCCCAGCATTTT	CASSFPGTGPPKSNQPQHF
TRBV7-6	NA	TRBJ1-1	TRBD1	TGTGCCAGCAGCGCGACAGGGGGTCTGAACACTGAAGCTTTCTTT	CASSATGGLNTEAFF
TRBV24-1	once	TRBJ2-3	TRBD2	TGTGCCACCAGTGATGCTAGCGGGACCAACGGAGATACGCAGTATTTT	CATSDASGTNGDTQYF
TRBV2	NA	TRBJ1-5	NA	TGTGCCAGCAGTTTGGGGGGGGCCGGGAGTCAGCCCCAGCATTTT	CASSLGGAGSQPQHF
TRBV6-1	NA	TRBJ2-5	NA	TGTGCCAGCAGTGAATCTTGGTCCCCCGGGTGGGAGACCCAGTACTTC	CASSESWSPGWETQYF
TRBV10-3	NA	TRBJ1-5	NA	TGTGCCATCAGTGATGAGTCAAGCCCCAATCAGCCCCAGCATTTT	CAISDESSPNQPQHF
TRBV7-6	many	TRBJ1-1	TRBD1	TGTGCCAGCAGCCTCTGGACAGGGGTTAACACTGAAGCTTTCTTT	CASSLWTGVNTEAFF
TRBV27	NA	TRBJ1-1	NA	TGTGCCAGCAGTTATCAGGTTGCGGGGGCCACTGAAGCTTTCTTT	CASSYQVAGATEAFF
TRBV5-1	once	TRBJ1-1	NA	TGCGCCAGCAGCTCCACGGGGGTGAACACTGAAGCTTTCTTT	CASSSTGVNTEAFF
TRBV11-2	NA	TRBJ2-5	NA	TGTGCCAGCAGCTTAGATGCGGGTGGGCAGCAAGAGACCCAGTACTTC	CASSLDAGGQQETQYF
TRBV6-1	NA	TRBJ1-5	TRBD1	TGTGCCAGCAGTGAAGCGACAGGGAGCAATCAGCCCCAGCATTTT	CASSEATGSNQPQHF
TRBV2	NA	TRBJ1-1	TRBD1	TGTGCCAGCAGCGACAGGGGTGCAACTGAAGCTTTCTTT	CASSDRGATEAFF
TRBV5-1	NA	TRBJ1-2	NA	TGCGCCAGCAGCCCCGGGACATCAGATAACTATGGCTACACCTTC	CASSPGTSDNYGYTF
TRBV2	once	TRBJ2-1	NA	TGTGCCAGCAGTGTCGGGGTTTCCCTTGAGCAGTTCTTC	CASSVGVSLEQFF
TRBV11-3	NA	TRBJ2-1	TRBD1	TGTGCCAGCAGCCCGGGACAGGGGAACAATGAGCAGTTCTTC	CASSPGQGNNEQFF
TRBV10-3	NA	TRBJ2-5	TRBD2	TGTGCCATCAGTGAGTCACGAGCGGGAATAGAGACCCAGTACTTC	CAISESRAGIETQYF
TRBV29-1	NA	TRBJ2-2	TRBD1	TGCAGCGTAGAGTCAGGGGGCACCGGGGAGCTGTTTTTT	CSVESGGTGELFF
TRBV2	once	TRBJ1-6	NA	TGTGCCAGCACCCTCCAGGGCTACATTGGGTCACCCCTCCACTTT	CASTLQGYIGSPLHF
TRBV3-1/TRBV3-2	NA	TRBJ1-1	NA	TGTGCCAGCAGCCTCAAGGGGTGGACTGAAGCTTTCTTT	CASSLKGWTEAFF
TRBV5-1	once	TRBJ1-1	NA	TGCGCCAGCAGCTTGACAGGTGAAGGGTACACTGAAGCTTTCTTT	CASSLTGEGYTEAFF
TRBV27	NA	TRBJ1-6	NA	TGTGCCAGCAGTTTACGCCCAGTTTCACCCCTCCACTTT	CASSLRPVSPLHF
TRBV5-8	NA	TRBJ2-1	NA	TGTGCCAGCAGTTCTGGCCCTAGCTCCTACAATGAGCAGTTCTTC	CASSSGPSSYNEQFF
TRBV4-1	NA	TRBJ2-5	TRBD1	TGCGCCAGCAGCCAGGAGGGACAGGGTGTATACCAAGAGACCCAGTACTTC	CASSQEGQGVYQETQYF
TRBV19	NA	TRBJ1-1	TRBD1	TGTGCCAGTAGTTCATTCCCTGGACAGGCTACAGCTTTCTTT	CASSSFPGQATAFF
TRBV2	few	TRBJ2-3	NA	TGTGCCAGCAGTAGGGAGGAGTTAGATACGCAGTATTTT	CASSREELDTQYF
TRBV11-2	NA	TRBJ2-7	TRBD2	TGTGCCAGCAGCTCCCAGACTAGCGGCGCTTACGAGCAGTACTTC	CASSSQTSGAYEQYF
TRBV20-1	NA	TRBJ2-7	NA	TGCAGTGCTAGTGGCTTCGGCGGGCCCGTTGACGAGCAGTACTTC	CSASGFGGPVDEQYF